The 24 T cell receptor beta chains below all came from one sample that was sequenced in a study of beta chain features in type 1 diabetes. Study outcomes and limitations: People with Type 1 diabetes carried modestly yet significantly shorter TCRB CDR3s in all four CD4+ subsets.

These TCRs' antigens remain unknown. The entirety of the isolated RNA underwent reverse transcription, so expressed TCRB transcripts were sequenced. Only in-frame clones appear in the TCRdb table, and some are missing; sequencing was by immunoSEQ multiplex PCR. The data contain about 700,000 clones, over 10% of them singletons. Sequences were obtained from naive CD4+ T cells from blood. The receptors here all came from a man aged 18 to 30 with type 1 diabetes.

The chain uses TRBV18 and TRBJ2-7, with D hard to call. Between the trimmed V and J ends, which lost 6 bases and 0 bases, there was a span of 9 bases. The CDR3 runs 13 residues. CDR1 and CDR2 (germline): KGHSH, LQKENI. CDR3 DNA: TGTGCCAGCTCCCCTGCGCCCTCCTACGAGCAGTACTTC. It codes for CASSPAPSYEQYF.

This clone was detected once. The gene calls are TRBV5-8 and TRBJ1-1, with D possibly TRBD1 on 6 matching bases. CDR1 is SGHTS, CDR2 YDEGEE, per germline. The V end was cut by 6 bases, the J end by 4 bases, with 22 bases between. This CDR3 has 16 residues. The CDR3: CASTLGAGALSTEAFF. The CDR3 DNA follows: TGTGCCAGCACCCTGGGGGCAGGGGCGTTGAGCACTGAAGCTTTCTTT.

V usage is TRBV7-6 and J usage is TRBJ1-5; D is ambiguous. Germline lookup yields CDR1 SGHVS and CDR2 FNYEAQ. The V gene lost 1 base and the J gene lost 6 bases, with 7 bases spanning the gap. CDR3 length equals 13 residues. CDR3 loop: CASSLGDGQPQHF. Written as DNA, the CDR3 is TGTGCCAGCAGCTTAGGGGATGGTCAGCCCCAGCATTTT.

This clone was observed a handful of times. The rearrangement joins TRBV7-3 to TRBJ1-1; D is unresolved. This CDR3 is built from 14 residues. Trimming took off 2 bases at V and 0 bases at J, with 7 bases between the two ends. Per the germline V gene, CDR1 is SGHTA and CDR2 is FQGTGA. CDR3 sequence: CASSLWGLNTEAFF. Written as DNA, the CDR3 is TGTGCCAGCAGCTTATGGGGTTTGAACACTGAAGCTTTCTTT.

The gene calls are TRBV27 and TRBJ2-5; D is perhaps TRBD1 (8 bases). The V gene's germline CDR1 is MNHEY and CDR2 SMNVEV (reference sequence). The V end was cut by 10 bases, the J end by 1 base, with 22 bases between. CDR3 length equals 16 residues. This CDR3 is CATASGTGFLQETQYF. CDR3 in DNA: TGTGCCACCGCAAGCGGGACAGGTTTTCTCCAAGAGACCCAGTACTTC.

The J gene is TRBJ2-3, the V gene TRBV5-1, with D perhaps matching TRBD2 (5 bases). The V and J ends lost 2 bases and 4 bases respectively, with 14 bases between them. The germline gives CDR1 SGHRS, CDR2 YFSETQ. This CDR3 has 15 amino acids. The CDR3 DNA sequence: TGCGCCAGCAGCTTATCTGAGGGCGGCCCAGATACGCAGTATTTT. It specifies CASSLSEGGPDTQYF.

This chain uses TRBV18 with TRBJ2-4; D not certain. The CDR3 is made up of 13 amino acids. Germline lookup yields CDR1 KGHSH and CDR2 LQKENI. The germline V and J ends were trimmed by 6 bases and 3 bases, with 9 bases remaining between them. CDR3 sequence reads: CASSGLGKNIQYF. CDR3 coding DNA: TGTGCCAGCTCGGGTCTCGGCAAAAACATTCAGTACTTC. Looking up the rest from reference TRBV18 and TRBJ2-4 gives the full variable domain: NAGVMQNPRHLVRRRGQEARLRCSPMKGHSHVYWYRQLPEEGLKFMVYLQKENIIDESGMPKERFSAEFPKEGPSILRIQQVVRGDSAAYFCASSGLGKNIQYFGAGTRLSVL.

The CDR3 DNA reads as TGTGCCAGCAGTGCCCCCGAAGGCACCTACGAGCAGTACTTC. Amino acids: CASSAPEGTYEQYF. J is TRBJ2-7 and V is TRBV6-1, with D unclear. V was trimmed by 4 bases and J by 2 bases, leaving 12 bases between them. In germline, CDR1 is MNHNS, CDR2 SASEGT. The CDR3 contains 14 residues.

The rearrangement uses TRBV14 and TRBJ2-7; TRBD1 agrees at 9 bases. V was pared by 2 bases and J by 4 bases, with 3 bases of the junction left unmatched. Per the germline V gene, CDR1 is SGHDN and CDR2 is FVKESK. The CDR3 length is 14 residues. The CDR3 region is CASSQQTGGYEQYF. The CDR3 DNA reads TGTGCCAGCAGCCAACAGACAGGGGGTTACGAGCAGTACTTC.

This clone was observed a handful of times. This chain uses TRBV6-6 with TRBJ2-1; TRBD1 agrees at 7 bases. CDR1 MNHNY and CDR2 SVGAGI come from the germline V gene (reference sequence). The trim removed 5 bases at V and 5 bases at J, leaving 6 bases unmatched. This CDR3 has 14 residues. In DNA, the CDR3 is TGTGCCAGCAGTGGACCAGGGACAGACAATGAGCAGTTCTTC. It yields the protein CASSGPGTDNEQFF.

V is TRBV28 and J is TRBJ2-2; 10 positions agree with TRBD1. In germline, CDR1 is MDHEN, CDR2 SYDVKM. This CDR3 has 14 residues. The ends lost 10 bases at V and 1 base at J; junction bases unmatched: 3. The CDR3 region is CATWDRGNTGELFF. CDR3 DNA sequence: TGTGCCACCTGGGACAGGGGGAACACCGGGGAGCTGTTTTTT.

CDR3 nucleotides: TGTGCCAGCAATGGGACAGTCCACGAGCAGTACTTC. Translating it yields CASNGTVHEQYF. This chain joins TRBV21-1 and TRBJ2-7; the table's D call, TRBD1, was not checked against the DNA. TRBV21-1 is a documented pseudogene. The CDR3 covers 12 residues.

This chain links TRBV11-2 with TRBJ2-5, with D possibly TRBD2 on 6 matching bases. The CDR3 extends over 15 amino acids. Trimming took 6 bases from V and 0 from J, leaving 14 bases between them. Germline V gives CDR1 SGHAT, CDR2 FQNNGV. CDR3 coding DNA: TGTGCCAGCAGGCCCATCCGGGACTACCAAGAGACCCAGTACTTC. Protein product: CASRPIRDYQETQYF. The full variable domain, rest sourced from reference TRBV11-2 and TRBJ2-5, is EAGVAQSPRYKIIEKRQSVAFWCNPISGHATLYWYQQILGQGPKLLIQFQNNGVVDDSQLPKDRFSAERLKGVDSTLKIQPAKLEDSAVYLCASRPIRDYQETQYFGPGTRLLVL.

This chain uses TRBV5-1 with TRBJ1-1; 9 nucleotides agree with TRBD1. V shed 5 bases and J 2 bases; nucleotides not matched to a gene: 16. The CDR3 contains 18 residues. Per the germline V gene, CDR1 is SGHRS and CDR2 is YFSETQ. The CDR3 sequence is CASRLFRDRDGVNTEAFF. The CDR3 coding sequence is TGCGCCAGCAGACTCTTCCGGGACAGGGACGGGGTCAACACTGAAGCTTTCTTT.

The chain couples TRBV9 to TRBJ2-2, with TRBD1 matching over 8 bases. The CDR3 covers 17 residues. Trimming took 5 bases from V and 4 from J; bases not matched to a gene: 13. Looked up from germline, CDR1 is SGDLS and CDR2 is YYNGEE. The CDR3 bases are TGTGCCAGCAGTACCCCACCGGTGGACAGGGTCACCGGGGAGCTGTTTTTT. Amino acids: CASSTPPVDRVTGELFF.

This chain uses TRBV4-1 with TRBJ2-1; possible D gene TRBD2, 6 bases. Trimming took off 1 base at V and 3 bases at J, with 7 bases between the two ends. CDR3 length: 14 residues. CDR1 and CDR2 from the germline V gene are MGHRA and YSYEKL. Here the CDR3 reads CASSQGGVYNEQFF. The CDR3 nucleotides are TGCGCCAGCAGCCAAGGCGGGGTCTACAATGAGCAGTTCTTC.

The gene calls are TRBV4-1 and TRBJ1-5; possible D gene TRBD1, 5 bases. CDR3 length equals 16 residues. Looked up from germline, CDR1 is MGHRA and CDR2 is YSYEKL. Trimming stripped 0 bases from V and 2 bases from J, with 11 bases between. The CDR3 loop is CASSQDNGAGNQPQHF. Written as DNA, the CDR3 is TGCGCCAGCAGCCAAGACAACGGGGCTGGCAATCAGCCCCAGCATTTT.

The CDR3 loop is CASSRRGVELTEAFF. CDR3 DNA sequence: TGTGCCAGCAGCCGACGAGGGGTGGAACTGACTGAAGCTTTCTTT. The chain uses TRBV14 and TRBJ1-1; D is perhaps TRBD1 (5 bases). V lost 4 bases and J 5 bases, leaving 17 bases between the germline ends. The length of the CDR3 is 15 residues. Per germline, CDR1 SGHDN and CDR2 FVKESK.

The V call is TRBV18, the J call TRBJ1-2; D perhaps matches TRBD1 (6 bases). V shed 3 bases and J shed 4 bases, with 12 bases lying between them. This CDR3 is built from 14 residues. From germline, CDR1 is KGHSH and CDR2 LQKENI. The CDR3 DNA reads as TGTGCCAGCTCACCTAACAGGGAAGGCTATGGCTACACCTTC. Translating it yields CASSPNREGYGYTF.

This sequence joins TRBV2 and TRBJ2-1; D call uncertain. The CDR3 extends over 10 amino acids. V was pared by 3 bases and J by 8 bases, with 2 bases between. Germline V gene data show CDR1 as SNHLY and CDR2 as FYNNEI. CDR3 sequence: CASSDHEQFF. DNA for the CDR3: TGTGCCAGCAGTGATCATGAGCAGTTCTTC.

This clone was seen a handful of times. The V call is TRBV6-4, the J call TRBJ1-4, with a weak D call TRBD1 (5 bases). Germline V gene lookup returns CDR1 MRHNA and CDR2 SNTAGT. V was pared by 0 bases and J by 7 bases, with 12 bases between. The CDR3 length is 15 residues. CDR3 region: CASSDSTGPGEKLFF. In nucleotides, the CDR3 is TGTGCCAGCAGTGACTCTACAGGTCCCGGTGAAAAACTGTTTTTT.

This rearrangement joins TRBV12-2 to TRBJ2-3; the DNA was not used to check the table's D call, TRBD1. TRBV12-2 is tagged as a pseudogene. The CDR3 loop spans 14 amino acids. CDR3 loop: CASRRQGHTDTQYF. CDR3 nucleotides: TGTGCAAGTCGCCGACAGGGACACACAGATACGCAGTATTTT.

This clone was found a few times. The chain employs TRBV5-1 and TRBJ2-1; D may be TRBD1 or TRBD2 (6 bases each). The CDR3 has 14 residues. The germline gives CDR1 SGHRS, CDR2 YFSETQ. V lost 0 bases and J 7 bases, leaving 11 bases between the germline ends. The CDR3: CASSLEGGRNEQFF. CDR3 DNA sequence: TGCGCCAGCAGCTTGGAGGGGGGACGGAATGAGCAGTTCTTC.

The chain employs TRBV7-3 and TRBJ1-2; D call uncertain. V lost 5 bases and J 4 bases, leaving 11 bases between the germline ends. The CDR3 spans 13 residues. Germline V gene lookup returns CDR1 SGHTA and CDR2 FQGTGA. The CDR3 coding sequence is TGTGCCAGCAGCCGTGAGCGGGGCTATGGCTACACCTTC. It yields the protein CASSRERGYGYTF.